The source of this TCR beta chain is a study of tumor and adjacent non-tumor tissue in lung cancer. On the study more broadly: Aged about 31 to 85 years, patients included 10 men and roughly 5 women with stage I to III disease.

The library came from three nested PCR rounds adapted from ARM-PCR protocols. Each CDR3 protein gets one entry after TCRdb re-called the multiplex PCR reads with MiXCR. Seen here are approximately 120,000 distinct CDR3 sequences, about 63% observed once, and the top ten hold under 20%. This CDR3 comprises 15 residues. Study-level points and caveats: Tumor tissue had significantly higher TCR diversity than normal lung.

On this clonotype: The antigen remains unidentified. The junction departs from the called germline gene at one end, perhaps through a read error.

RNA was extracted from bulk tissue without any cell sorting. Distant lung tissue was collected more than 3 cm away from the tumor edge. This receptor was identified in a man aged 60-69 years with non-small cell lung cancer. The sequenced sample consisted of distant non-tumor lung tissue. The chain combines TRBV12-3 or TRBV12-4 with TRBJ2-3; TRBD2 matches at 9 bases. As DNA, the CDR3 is TGTGCCAGCAGTTCCATGGGACTAGCAGCCGATACGCAATATTTT. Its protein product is CASSSMGLAADTQYF.